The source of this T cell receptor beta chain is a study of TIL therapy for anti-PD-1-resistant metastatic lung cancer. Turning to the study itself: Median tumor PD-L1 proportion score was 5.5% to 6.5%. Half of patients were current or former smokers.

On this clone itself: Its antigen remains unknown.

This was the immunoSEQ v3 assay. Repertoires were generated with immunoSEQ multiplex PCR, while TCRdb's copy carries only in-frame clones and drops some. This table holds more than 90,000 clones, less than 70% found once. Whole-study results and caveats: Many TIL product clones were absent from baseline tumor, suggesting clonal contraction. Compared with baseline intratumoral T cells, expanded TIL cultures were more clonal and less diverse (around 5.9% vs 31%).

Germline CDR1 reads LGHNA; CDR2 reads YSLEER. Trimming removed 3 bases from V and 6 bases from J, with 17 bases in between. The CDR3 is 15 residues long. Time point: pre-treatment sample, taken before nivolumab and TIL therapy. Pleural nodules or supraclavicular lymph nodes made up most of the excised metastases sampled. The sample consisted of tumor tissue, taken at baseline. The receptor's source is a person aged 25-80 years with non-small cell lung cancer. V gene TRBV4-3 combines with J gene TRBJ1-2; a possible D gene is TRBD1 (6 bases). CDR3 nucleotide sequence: TGCGCCAGCAGCCACGGGGGCGGGGGATTAGATGGCTACACCTTC. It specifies CASSHGGGGLDGYTF.